This T cell receptor beta chain was recorded in a study of blood T cells in healthy people across ages (dated by TCRdb to 2015 to 2017). Background for the entire study: In model experiments, template switching captured roughly one uniquely barcoded TCR beta cDNA molecule for every two T cells. The donors were divided into four age groups: young (average around 16 years), middle-aged (approximately 39), aged (about 60) and long-lived (82). For two donors (one aged 18 to 29 and one aged 80 or older), the study analyzed two additional independent replicas of 1 million unique cDNA reads from the same blood draw. Age-related changes in TCR beta repertoire diversity were measured in the study by deep sequencing normalized with unique cDNA molecular identifiers. Results the study describes overall, beyond this receptor: A strong correlation was found between observed TCR beta diversity and the percentage of naive T cells measured by flow cytometry. Estimates of total diversity from one million sequenced T cells were regarded as lower bounds and underestimates. As age increased, observed TCR beta diversity per million T cells dropped in a roughly linear way, and a significant reduction was already evident by age 40. Conclusive comparison of naive and antigen-experienced compartments was prevented by the profiling of bulk unsorted PBMCs. Compared with the aged group, the long-lived group had more naive CD4+ T cells, fewer expanded clones and increased TCR diversity, a pattern suggesting age selection. Donor CMV infection status was unknown, potentially confounding age-related changes in expanded clonotypes.

The CDR3 spans 14 residues, from the cysteine through the phenylalanine. Only the CDR3 portion is preserved as DNA: 42 bases, with reading frame beginning at the first base. The junction shows trimming of 1 base on V and 1 base on J, plus 8 bases between the germline ends. The germline V gene yields SGHDN for CDR1 and FVKESK for CDR2. Turning to this clonotype: No antigen is known for it. Nothing much larger sits one base from this clone, and base qualities are not available.

The donors were 40 or so Caucasian individuals from Russia, aged about 6 to 100 years, who were systemically healthy. Ten milliliters of peripheral blood were drawn from each donor into EDTA-treated Vacutainer tubes. Ficoll-Paque density-gradient centrifugation was used to isolate PBMCs, with at least 6 million obtained per sample. Total RNA was extracted from PBMCs with Trizol reagent, with at least 6 micrograms obtained per sample. For every donor, an aliquot of PBMCs went through flow cytometry to measure the percentages of naive CD45RAhigh/CD27high T cells. Library preparation was by 5' RACE. The sequencing machine was an Illumina HiSeq 2500. A second roughly 7 to 12 cycle PCR used a sample-barcoded 5' primer and a J-beta primer mix. A unique molecular identifier was introduced onto each TCR beta cDNA molecule by a template-switch 5' adaptor carrying 12 random nucleotides. Each sample yielded at least 3 million CDR3-containing paired-end reads. All of the RNA was converted into first-strand cDNA using the Mint cDNA synthesis kit, with a TRBC-specific oligonucleotide serving as the primer. Following uracil-DNA glycosylase treatment, all cDNA underwent a first 18-cycle PCR with the universal primers M1SS and BC2_uni_R. The paper's data handling went like this. Each sample was normalized by randomly selecting 1 million high-quality reads, each carrying a distinct molecular identifier. Reads with shared molecular identifiers were discarded instead of being binned into consensus sequences. CDR3 identification, clonotype clustering and error correction used MiTCR with a Q25 quality threshold and the strictest error-elimination algorithm. Lower-bound total TCR beta diversity was estimated with a nonparametric unseen species model using Euler transformation. Starting from the raw public reads, TCRdb applied fastp trimming at Q25, assembled clones with MiXCR and retained in-frame beta chains. A single entry per CDR3 protein holds the most common genes and DNA from its merged rows. Clone size and V and J calls follow TCRdb, not the original study. This sample lists over 450,000 distinct CDR3 sequences; approximately 25% were detected once. 8.7% of the sample is held by the ten biggest clonotypes.

This same sample was also taken into another study, of T cells of mothers and their children. Per that second paper: Nine systemically healthy Caucasian individuals served as donors, namely three mothers together with their six children. cDNA synthesis consumed the entire amount of extracted RNA, loaded at roughly 1.5 ug RNA in each 15 ul reaction. In the second PCR, sample barcodes and 2-4 random nucleotides were introduced via the M1S primer. Over 8 million TCR beta CDR3 reads came from each mother, compared with about 3 million reads from each child. Thymic selection similarly shapes TCR recombination output in related and unrelated pairs, with minor effect from inherited differences. Normalized repertoire overlap was always found to be slightly, but never significantly, higher in related mother-child pairs than in unrelated mother-child pairs. With a sensitivity of about 100 clones per million clonotypes, no persistent microchimeric T cell clones were detected. In the study, deep NGS was used to compare the TCR beta repertoires of mothers and children, and features distinguishing related mother-child pairs from unrelated individuals were sought. Mothers averaged roughly 36 +/- 4 years of age and children averaged about 10 +/- 4 years. Libraries were sequenced on Illumina HiSeq 2000 with 100+100 nt paired-end reads after adapter ligation with NEBNext reagents. To prevent cross-contamination, the mother and child libraries were prepared a month apart and were sequenced in separate runs. Each donor had between roughly 450,000 and 2,300,000 distinct TCR beta clonotypes identified. Naive TCR beta clonotypes were estimated from low-frequency clonotypes matched to each donor's FACS-determined naive share, without sorting.

The chain uses TRBV14 and TRBJ2-7; no D gene can be assigned with confidence. Specimen: blood. The sequence was obtained from a boy between 10 and 17 years old in good health. The CDR3 region reads CASSQARISYEQYF. The bases read TGTGCCAGCAGCCAAGCCCGGATTTCCTACGAGCAGTACTTC.